The T cell receptor beta chain under discussion was sequenced for a study of T cell repertoires in ileal Crohn's disease. The sample holds a few counts of this clone. Its specificity is not known. Data came from immunoSEQ multiplex PCR; TCRdb stores just in-frame clones and leaves some out. This table holds around 4,500 clones, approximately 72% found once. The CDR3 sequence is 17 residues long. Germline loops: CDR1 SGHRS, CDR2 YFSETQ. J gave up 1 base and V 7 bases, and 15 bases lay outside the gene matches. Study outcomes and limitations: Compared with CD4 T cells, sorted CD8 cells carried more expanded clones. Every patient over 26.8% clonality showed endoscopic recurrence.

This sequence was found in an adult with Crohn's disease. The source material was ileal tissue. The chain has TRBV5-1 and TRBJ2-7; TRBD1 aligns across 9 bases. The CDR3 sequence: CASSPGQGLGFSYEQYF. CDR3 nucleotides: TGCGCCAGCTCGCCGGGACAGGGATTGGGTTTTTCCTACGAGCAGTACTTC.